What follows are 11 T cell receptor beta chains derived from one specimen sequenced in a study of Ad26.COV2.S vaccination and SARS-CoV-2 variants. Treatment meaning: some 20 received Ad26.COV2.S at low or high dose, single or two shots; several received placebo; per-sample allocation not given. Repertoires come from day 63 after the first vaccine or placebo injection. TCRdb's table, derived via immunoSEQ multiplex PCR, lists solely in-frame clones and lacks some. The sample has fewer than 600,000 clones; about 89% are singletons. The sample was peripheral blood, taken in a trial of Ad26.COV2.S vaccine versus placebo. These receptors came from a person between 18 and 65 years old who received the Ad26.COV2.S COVID-19 vaccine or a placebo.

The genes are TRBV27 and TRBJ2-6; 7 bases are a match to TRBD1. Losses at the gene ends were 6 bases for V and 2 bases for J; bases not matched to a gene: 7. The CDR3 totals 16 residues. Germline-derived CDR1 and CDR2 are MNHEY and SMNVEV (reference sequence). The CDR3 region has the DNA TGTGCCAGCAGCCGGACAGGCTCACCTGGGGCCAACGTCCTGACTTTC. The encoded protein is CASSRTGSPGANVLTF.

DNA for the CDR3: TGTGCCAGCAGTTACGCACTAGCGGGAGGCCACAGGAGCGAAGATACGCAGTATTTT. It codes for CASSYALAGGHRSEDTQYF. V is TRBV6-2 or TRBV6-3 and J is TRBJ2-3; 12 bases are shared with TRBD2. With V trimmed by 2 bases and J by 5 bases, 14 bases remained unmatched. The CDR3 contains 19 residues. The germline CDR1 and CDR2 sequences are MNHEY and SVGEGT.

In nucleotides, the CDR3 is TGTGCCAGCAGCTATGAGGGGATCCCCTACAATGAGCAGTTCTTC. It is translated as CASSYEGIPYNEQFF. This chain uses TRBV7-9 with TRBJ2-1; D is perhaps TRBD1 or TRBD2 (5 bases each). Deletions cut 4 bases from V and 2 bases from J, with 12 bases between. This CDR3 region has 15 residues. The germline CDR1 and CDR2 sequences are SEHNR and FQNEAQ (reference sequence). The whole variable domain, filled in from reference TRBV7-9 and TRBJ2-1, reads DTGVSQNPRHKITKRGQNVTFRCDPISEHNRLYWYRQTLGQGPEFLTYFQNEAQLEKSRLLSDRFSAERPKGSFSTLEIQRTEQGDSAMYLCASSYEGIPYNEQFFGPGTRLTVL.

CDR3 protein: CASSQDLERGEETQYF. CDR3 nucleotides: TGTGCCAGCAGCCAAGATCTGGAGCGGGGAGAAGAGACCCAGTACTTC. The gene calls are TRBV3-1 (or the pseudogene TRBV3-2) and TRBJ2-5; 7 nucleotides match TRBD2. The V gene's germline CDR1 is LGHDT and CDR2 YNNKEL (reference sequence). The ends lost 0 bases at V and 3 bases at J; junction bases unmatched: 7. The CDR3 totals 16 residues.

The chain links TRBV24-1 to TRBJ1-2, with 8 bases lining up with TRBD1. Germline V gene sequence: CDR1 KGHDR, CDR2 SFDVKD. Trimming cost V 3 bases and J 0 bases; bases outside gene matches: 5. This CDR3 contains 16 residues. CDR3 coding DNA: TGTGCCACCAGTGATCCCCGACAGGGGTCTAACTATGGCTACACCTTC. It encodes CATSDPRQGSNYGYTF.

The chain employs TRBV14 and TRBJ2-6; 7 bases are shared with TRBD1. CDR3 length: 17 amino acids. Germline V gene sequence: CDR1 SGHDN, CDR2 FVKESK. With 4 bases clipped from V and 1 base from J, the junction kept 7 bases outside the gene matches. The CDR3 is CASSPGQIPSGANVLTF. The CDR3 bases are TGTGCCAGCAGCCCGGGACAGATACCTTCTGGGGCCAACGTCCTGACTTTC.

Notes on this clone: This CDR3 is also generated by other DNA sequences in the sample. V and J are TRBV5-4 and TRBJ2-3, with D maybe TRBD2 (6 bases). The V and J ends lost 0 bases and 1 base respectively, with 9 bases between them. Germline lookup yields CDR1 SGHNT and CDR2 YYREEE (reference sequence). CDR3 size: 15 residues. CDR3 nucleotides: TGTGCCAGCAGCTTGGTGTCGGGGGGCACAGATACGCAGTATTTT. Protein sequence: CASSLVSGGTDTQYF.

CDR3 bases: TGTGCCAGCAGCGCATCAGTGGGTGGTACAGATACGCAGTATTTT. Translated, it gives CASSASVGGTDTQYF. The V and J genes are TRBV9 and TRBJ2-3; no reliable D call. In germline, CDR1 is SGDLS, CDR2 YYNGEE. V lost 3 bases and J lost 3, with 14 bases in between. The CDR3 runs to 15 residues.

CDR3 sequence: CASSVRARADTQYF. The CDR3 nucleotides read TGCGCCAGCAGCGTGAGGGCGCGGGCAGATACGCAGTATTTT. The chain combines TRBV5-1 with TRBJ2-3; TRBD2 is a possible D gene (5 bases). The CDR3 totals 14 residues. V lost 4 bases, J lost 4 bases, and 13 bases lay in between. The germline CDR1 and CDR2 sequences are SGHRS and YFSETQ.

The chain couples TRBV29-1 to TRBJ1-1; D remains unclear. The V end was cut by 5 bases, the J end by 1 base, with 8 bases between. CDR3 length: 12 residues. Germline V lookup: CDR1 SQVTM, CDR2 ANQGSEA. The CDR3: CSVRAPNTEAFF. The CDR3 coding sequence is TGCAGCGTTAGGGCCCCGAACACTGAAGCTTTCTTT.

This chain joins TRBV6-5 and TRBJ1-2; no definite D call. V shed 7 bases and J shed 7 bases, with 13 bases lying between them. The germline V gene encodes CDR1 MNHEY and CDR2 SVGAGI. The CDR3 consists of 12 residues. CDR3 DNA: TGTGCCAGCAACGACGGAGTCGGTGGCTACACCTTC. It translates to CASNDGVGGYTF.